This T cell receptor (beta chain) came from a study of T cells in Graves' hyperthyroidism and ophthalmopathy (dated by TCRdb to the late 2010s). With respect to the entire study: TCR V-J signatures able to tell the groups apart were searched for in a discovery cohort of approximately 95 patients, of whom over 40 had Graves' ophthalmopathy and roughly 57 had stable Graves' hyperthyroidism. Prospective prediction of ophthalmopathy was tested in an independent validation cohort consisting of about 19 hyperthyroidism patients and 15 or so patients who later progressed to ophthalmopathy. The roughly 90 discovery patients were divided at random into training and test sets in a 7:3 ratio. The study also compared thyroid tissue and blood T-cell repertoires from roughly 6 Graves' hyperthyroidism patients. After blood sampling, hyperthyroidism patients were treated with methimazole at a starting dose of 30 mg daily, and ophthalmopathy patients were treated with high-dose intravenous methylprednisolone. The paper describes TCR Vbeta CDR3 sequencing of 135 peripheral blood samples, made up of about 41 ophthalmopathy patients, 70 to 75 hyperthyroidism patients and 17 progressor patients.

Stable Graves' hyperthyroidism was defined as no progression to ophthalmopathy during 18 months of follow-up. Hyperthyroidism patients were newly diagnosed, had a disease duration of under 2 months, and were aged 18 to 65 years. The study excluded patients with uncontrolled infections, other autoimmune diseases, pregnancy or lactation. Diagnoses relied on clinical symptoms, serum thyroxine and TRAb, thyroid ultrasound and orbital computed tomography. Total RNA was extracted with Trizol reagent, and quality was checked on an Agilent 2100 Bioanalyzer. Worth noting for this clonotype: Its antigen specificity is not known. Base qualities are not provided; no much larger clone lies one nucleotide away.

TCR beta CDR3 regions were amplified from RNA transcripts. A first-round RT-PCR of the TCR CDR3 used the HTBI primer set with the Qiagen OneStep RT-PCR kit. A second multiplex PCR round built the libraries, followed by size selection and purification. Libraries were sequenced paired-end with 100 bp reads on an Illumina HiSeq2000. In the original analysis: SOAPnuke was used to process the raw data, with reads discarded if the reads contained adapters or uncalled bases, had a mean Phred below 15, or lacked an exact constant-primer or identifier match. High-quality paired reads were merged using COPE v1.2.5, and each unique nucleotide sequence was defined as a clonotype. MiTCR v1.1 was used to align the clonotypes against IMGT TRBV, TRBD and TRBJ reference segments. Analysis was restricted to V-J combinations with a frequency above 0.0001, which covered about 99% of repertoires. A TCS score was defined as the ratio between F50 (clonal expansion) and ExV (chaos), using BLOSUM62-based TCRdist between CDR3 peptides within each V-J. Welch's t-statistics and random forest reduced just over 500 V-J features to roughly 13, which were used in a naive Bayes classifier (R e1071). Using fastp at Q25 and MiXCR, TCRdb reprocessed the public reads and kept productive beta chains. One record per CDR3 amino acid sequence lists the most common genes and DNA. TCRdb's processing, not the authors', yielded these V and J calls. The sample has some 510,000 distinct CDR3 sequences on record, about half of them singletons. The ten biggest clones cover 8% to 8.5% of the sample.

The investigation overall reported the following: In cross-validation, a model built on a 13 V-J signature told ophthalmopathy apart from stable hyperthyroidism with under 90% sensitivity and about 81% specificity, and in testing the same model reached 80%/75%. During validation, the model predicted progression to ophthalmopathy a median of about 6.3 months ahead of onset, with 60% to 71% sensitivity and 72% to 80% specificity. No statistical method was used to fix the sample size in advance, and group allocation was not hidden from the investigators. Most expanded thyroid clonotypes (frequency above 0.001) were also found in blood, which suggests that blood repertoires may mirror thyroid immune responses.

Here V drops 6 bases and J drops 2 bases, and the junction holds 10 bases not matched to any gene. CDR1 DFQATT and CDR2 SNEGSKA were looked up in the germline V gene (reference sequence). Its CDR3 holds 14 amino acids, cysteine through phenylalanine. Only the CDR3 region is kept as DNA, spanning 42 bases read in frame from base 1. The sequence was obtained from a woman between 18 and 29 years old with Graves' hyperthyroidism. Donor details come from another sample of the same person, matched by shared clones. Source material: peripheral blood or thyroid tissue (not recorded which). Rearrangement joined TRBV20-1 to TRBJ2-7, and TRBD1 aligns with 7 junction nucleotides. The sequence in DNA is TGCAGTGCCTGGAGTTTCACAGGGGCCTACGAGCAGTACTTC. Translated, this is CSAWSFTGAYEQYF.